A few counts support the clone carrying this TCR beta chain. MiXCR was run by TCRdb on the RT-PCR reads, yielding one entry per CDR3 protein. The table shows about 200,000 distinct CDR3 sequences, with 38% occurring only once. The data were obtained in a study of patients and donors after allogeneic stem cell transplantation. There are 17 residues in the CDR3. V lost 4 bases, J lost 2 bases, and 18 bases lay in between. The V gene's germline CDR1 is SQVTM and CDR2 ANQGSEA. The sequence was obtained from a human donor who was either an allogeneic HSCT recipient or a stem cell or donor lymphocyte infusion donor (not recorded which). It is not recorded whose cells these are; they may come from a transplant donor. Sequencing was performed on blood, either unsorted or a sorted T cell fraction (not recorded which). The gene calls are TRBV29-1 and TRBJ2-6; D ambiguous. CDR3 nucleotide sequence: TGCAGCGTTGCCGATTACGATGACATTACTGGGGCCAACGTCCTGACTTTC. This translates into CSVADYDDITGANVLTF.